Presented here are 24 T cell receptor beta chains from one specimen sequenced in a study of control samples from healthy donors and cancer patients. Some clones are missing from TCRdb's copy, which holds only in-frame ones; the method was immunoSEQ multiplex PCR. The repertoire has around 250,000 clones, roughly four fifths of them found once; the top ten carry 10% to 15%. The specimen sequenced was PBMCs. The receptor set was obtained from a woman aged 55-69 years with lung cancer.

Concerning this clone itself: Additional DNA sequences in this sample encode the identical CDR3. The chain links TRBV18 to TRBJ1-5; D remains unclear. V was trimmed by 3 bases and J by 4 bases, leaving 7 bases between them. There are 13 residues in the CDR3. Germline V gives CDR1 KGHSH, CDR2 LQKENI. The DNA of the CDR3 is TGTGCCAGCTCACCCTCTGGTAATCAGCCCCAGCATTTT. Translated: CASSPSGNQPQHF. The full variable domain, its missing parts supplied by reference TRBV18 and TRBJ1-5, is NAGVMQNPRHLVRRRGQEARLRCSPMKGHSHVYWYRQLPEEGLKFMVYLQKENIIDESGMPKERFSAEFPKEGPSILRIQQVVRGDSAAYFCASSPSGNQPQHFGDGTRLSIL.

This CDR3 reads CASSLGVAVSSYNEQFF. Here the CDR3 DNA reads TGTGCCAGCAGCTTAGGGGTAGCGGTTAGCTCCTACAATGAGCAGTTCTTC. The J gene is TRBJ2-1, the V gene TRBV11-2; TRBD2 might be the D (6 bases). V was trimmed by 1 base and J by 0 bases, leaving 13 bases between them. CDR3 size: 17 residues. Germline CDR1 SGHAT, CDR2 FQNNGV.

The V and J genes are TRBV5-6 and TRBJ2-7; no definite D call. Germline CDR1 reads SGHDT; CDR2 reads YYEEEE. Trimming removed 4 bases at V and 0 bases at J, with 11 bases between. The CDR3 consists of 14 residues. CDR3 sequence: CASSPDPSSYEQYF. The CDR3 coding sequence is TGTGCCAGCAGCCCAGACCCAAGCTCCTACGAGCAGTACTTC.

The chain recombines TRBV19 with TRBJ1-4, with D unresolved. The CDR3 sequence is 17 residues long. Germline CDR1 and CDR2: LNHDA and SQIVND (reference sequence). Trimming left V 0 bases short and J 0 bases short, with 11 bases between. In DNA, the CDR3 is TGTGCCAGTAGTATAGAAGGCAGATATGCAACTAATGAAAAACTGTTTTTT. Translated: CASSIEGRYATNEKLFF.

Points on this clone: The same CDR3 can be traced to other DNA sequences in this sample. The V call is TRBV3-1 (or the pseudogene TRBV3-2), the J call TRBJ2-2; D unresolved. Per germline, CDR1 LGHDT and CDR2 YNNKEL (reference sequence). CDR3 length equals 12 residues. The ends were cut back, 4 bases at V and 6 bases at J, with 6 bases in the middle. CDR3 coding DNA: TGTGCCAGCAGCCGCCTAGCCGGGGAGCTGTTTTTT. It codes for CASSRLAGELFF.

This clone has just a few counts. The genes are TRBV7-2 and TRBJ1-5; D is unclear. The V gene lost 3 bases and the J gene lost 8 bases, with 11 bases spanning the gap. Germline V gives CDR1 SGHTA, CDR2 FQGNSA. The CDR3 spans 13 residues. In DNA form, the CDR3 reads TGTGCCAGCAGCTTCCACCCTGGGGAGCCCCAGCATTTT. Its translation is CASSFHPGEPQHF.

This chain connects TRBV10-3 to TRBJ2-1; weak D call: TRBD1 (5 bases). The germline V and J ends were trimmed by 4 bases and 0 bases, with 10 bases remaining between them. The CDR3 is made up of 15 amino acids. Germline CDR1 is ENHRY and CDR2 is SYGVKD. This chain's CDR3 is CAISGGIRSYNEQFF. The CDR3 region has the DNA TGTGCCATCAGTGGGGGCATCCGCTCCTACAATGAGCAGTTCTTC.

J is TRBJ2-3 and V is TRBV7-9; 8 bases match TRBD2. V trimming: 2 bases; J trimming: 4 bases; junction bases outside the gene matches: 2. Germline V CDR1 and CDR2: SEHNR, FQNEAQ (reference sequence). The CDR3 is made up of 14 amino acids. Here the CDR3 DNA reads TGTGCCAGCAGCTTAATGACTAGCGCAGATACGCAGTATTTT. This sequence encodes CASSLMTSADTQYF.

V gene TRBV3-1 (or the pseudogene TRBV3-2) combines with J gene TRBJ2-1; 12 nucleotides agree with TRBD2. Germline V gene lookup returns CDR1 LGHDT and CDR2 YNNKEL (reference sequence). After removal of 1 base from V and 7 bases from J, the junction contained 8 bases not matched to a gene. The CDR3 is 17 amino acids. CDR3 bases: TGTGCCAGCAGCCAAGTCCTAGCGGGGGGGCGAAAAAATGAGCAGTTCTTC. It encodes CASSQVLAGGRKNEQFF.

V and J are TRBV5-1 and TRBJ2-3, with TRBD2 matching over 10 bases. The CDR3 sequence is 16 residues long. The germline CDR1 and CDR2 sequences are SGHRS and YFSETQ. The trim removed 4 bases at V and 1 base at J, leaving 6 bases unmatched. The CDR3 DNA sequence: TGCGCCAGCAGCCCGCCGGGGACTAGCGGCACAGATACGCAGTATTTT. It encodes CASSPPGTSGTDTQYF.

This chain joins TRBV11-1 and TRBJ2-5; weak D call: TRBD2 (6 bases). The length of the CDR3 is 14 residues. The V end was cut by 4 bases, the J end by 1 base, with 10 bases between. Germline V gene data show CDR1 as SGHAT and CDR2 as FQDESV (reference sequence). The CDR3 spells CASSSRDFQETQYF. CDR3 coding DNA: TGTGCCAGCAGCTCCCGGGACTTCCAAGAGACCCAGTACTTC.

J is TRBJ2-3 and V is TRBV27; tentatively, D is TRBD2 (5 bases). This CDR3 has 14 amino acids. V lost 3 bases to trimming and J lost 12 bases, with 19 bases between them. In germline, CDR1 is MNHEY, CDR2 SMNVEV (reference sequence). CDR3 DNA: TGTGCCAGCAGTTTGGTGGACTCCGGACCCCGTCAGTATTTT. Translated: CASSLVDSGPRQYF.

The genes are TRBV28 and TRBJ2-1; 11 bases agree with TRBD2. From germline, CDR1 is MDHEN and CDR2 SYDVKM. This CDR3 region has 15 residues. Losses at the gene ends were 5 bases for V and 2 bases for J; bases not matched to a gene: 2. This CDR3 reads CASSISGRAYNEQFF. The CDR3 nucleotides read TGTGCCAGCAGTATTAGCGGGAGGGCCTACAATGAGCAGTTCTTC.

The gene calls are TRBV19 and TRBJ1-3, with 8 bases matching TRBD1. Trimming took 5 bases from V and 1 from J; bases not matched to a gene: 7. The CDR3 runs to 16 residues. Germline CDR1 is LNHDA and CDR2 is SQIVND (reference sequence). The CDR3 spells CASSRRQGASGNTIYF. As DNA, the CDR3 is TGTGCCAGTAGTCGGAGGCAGGGGGCTTCTGGAAACACCATATATTTT.

CDR3 sequence: CASSVATGAPEKLFF. DNA for the CDR3: TGTGCCAGCAGCGTAGCTACGGGGGCTCCTGAAAAACTGTTTTTT. V gene TRBV9 combines with J gene TRBJ1-4; a possible D gene is TRBD1 (6 bases). Germline lookup yields CDR1 SGDLS and CDR2 YYNGEE. V was trimmed by 0 bases and J by 7 bases, leaving 13 bases between them. The CDR3 loop spans 15 amino acids.

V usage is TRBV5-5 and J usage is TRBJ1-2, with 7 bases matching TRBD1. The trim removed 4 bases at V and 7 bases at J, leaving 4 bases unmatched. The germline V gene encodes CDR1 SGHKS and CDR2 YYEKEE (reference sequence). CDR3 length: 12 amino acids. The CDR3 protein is CASSRDSPGYTF. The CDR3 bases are TGTGCCAGCAGCAGGGACAGTCCTGGCTACACCTTC.

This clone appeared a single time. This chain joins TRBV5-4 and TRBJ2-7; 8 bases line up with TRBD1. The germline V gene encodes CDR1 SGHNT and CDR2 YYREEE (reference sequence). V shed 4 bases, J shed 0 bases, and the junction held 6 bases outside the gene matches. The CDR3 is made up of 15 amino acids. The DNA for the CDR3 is TGTGCCAGCAGCATCGGACAGGGAAGCTCCTACGAGCAGTACTTC. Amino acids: CASSIGQGSSYEQYF.

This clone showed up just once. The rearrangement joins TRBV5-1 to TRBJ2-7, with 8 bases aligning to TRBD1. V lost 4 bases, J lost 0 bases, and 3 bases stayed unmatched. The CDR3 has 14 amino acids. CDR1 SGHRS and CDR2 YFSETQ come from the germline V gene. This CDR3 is CASSGQGSSYEQYF. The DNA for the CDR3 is TGCGCCAGCAGCGGACAGGGTTCCTCCTACGAGCAGTACTTC. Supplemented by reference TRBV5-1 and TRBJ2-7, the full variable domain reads KAGVTQTPRYLIKTRGQQVTLSCSPISGHRSVSWYQQTPGQGLQFLFEYFSETQRNKGNFPGRFSGRQFSNSRSEMNVSTLELGDSALYLCASSGQGSSYEQYFGPGTRLTVT.

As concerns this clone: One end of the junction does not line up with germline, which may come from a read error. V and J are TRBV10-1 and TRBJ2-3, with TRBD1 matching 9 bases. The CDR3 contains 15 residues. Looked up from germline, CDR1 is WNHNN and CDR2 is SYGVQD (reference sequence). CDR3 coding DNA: TGCGCCAGCAGTGAGATGGGACAGGGCACCGATACGCAGTATTTT. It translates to CASSEMGQGTDTQYF.

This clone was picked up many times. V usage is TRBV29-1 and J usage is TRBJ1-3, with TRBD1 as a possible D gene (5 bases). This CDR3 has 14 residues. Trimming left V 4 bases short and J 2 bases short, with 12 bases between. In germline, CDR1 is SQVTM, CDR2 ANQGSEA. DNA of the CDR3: TGCAGCGTTGGCGAAACAGGTCCTGGAAACACCATATATTTT. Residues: CSVGETGPGNTIYF.

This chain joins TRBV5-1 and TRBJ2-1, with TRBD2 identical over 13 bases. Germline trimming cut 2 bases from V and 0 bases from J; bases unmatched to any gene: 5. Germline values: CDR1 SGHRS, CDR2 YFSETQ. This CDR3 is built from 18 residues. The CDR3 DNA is TGCGCCAGCAGCTTACTAGCGGGAGGGCAGAGCTCCTACAATGAGCAGTTCTTC. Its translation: CASSLLAGGQSSYNEQFF.

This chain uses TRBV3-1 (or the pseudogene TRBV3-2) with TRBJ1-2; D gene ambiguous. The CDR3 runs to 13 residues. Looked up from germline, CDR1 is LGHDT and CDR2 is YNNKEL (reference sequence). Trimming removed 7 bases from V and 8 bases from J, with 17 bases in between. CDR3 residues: CASKKAGSSGYTF. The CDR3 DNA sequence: TGTGCCAGCAAAAAGGCGGGGTCTAGCGGCTACACCTTC.

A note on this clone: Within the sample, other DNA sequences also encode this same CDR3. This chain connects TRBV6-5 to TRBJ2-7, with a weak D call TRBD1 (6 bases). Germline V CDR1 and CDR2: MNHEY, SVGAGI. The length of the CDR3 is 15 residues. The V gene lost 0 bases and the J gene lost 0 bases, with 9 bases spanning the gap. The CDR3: CASSYSGAVSYEQYF. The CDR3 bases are TGTGCCAGCAGTTACTCGGGGGCCGTCTCCTACGAGCAGTACTTC.

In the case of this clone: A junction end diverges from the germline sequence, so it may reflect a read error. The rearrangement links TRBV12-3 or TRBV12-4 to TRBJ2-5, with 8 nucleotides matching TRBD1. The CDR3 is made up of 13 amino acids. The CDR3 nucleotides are TGTGCCAGCAGCCCGGGACAGGACTTTGCCCGAAACTTC. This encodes CASSPGQDFARNF.